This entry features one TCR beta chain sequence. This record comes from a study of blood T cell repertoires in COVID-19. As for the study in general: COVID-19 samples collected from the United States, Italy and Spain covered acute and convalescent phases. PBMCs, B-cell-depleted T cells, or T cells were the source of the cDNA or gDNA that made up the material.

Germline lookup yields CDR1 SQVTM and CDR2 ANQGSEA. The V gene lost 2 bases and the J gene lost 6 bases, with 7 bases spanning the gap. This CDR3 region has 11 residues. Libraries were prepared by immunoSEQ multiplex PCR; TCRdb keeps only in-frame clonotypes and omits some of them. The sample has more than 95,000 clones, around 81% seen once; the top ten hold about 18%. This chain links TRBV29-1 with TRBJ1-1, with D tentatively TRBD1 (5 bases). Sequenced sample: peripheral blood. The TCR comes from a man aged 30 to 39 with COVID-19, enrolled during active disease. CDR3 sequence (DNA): TGCAGCGTTGAATGGGGGGCTGAAGCTTTCTTT. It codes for CSVEWGAEAFF.